This entry lists 2 T cell receptor beta chains sequenced from one sample in a study of cytomegalovirus exposure and HLA in healthy donors. Both 60 Vbeta primers and 13 Jbeta primers went into the PCR. Using immunoSEQ multiplex PCR, the repertoire was profiled, and TCRdb retains in-frame clones only, with some absent. This sample has around 130,000 clones, with approximately 75% found just once. Source material: PBMCs. Receptors were obtained from a woman in her forties in good health and CMV-seropositive.

The V and J genes are TRBV2 and TRBJ2-3; 7 bases map to TRBD2. The CDR3 totals 15 residues. Trimming at V came to 4 bases and at J to 2 bases, leaving 6 bases not matched to a gene. The V gene's germline CDR1 is SNHLY and CDR2 FYNNEI. CDR3 nucleotide sequence: TGTGCCAGCAGTGTGGGAGCGGGGAACACAGATACGCAGTATTTT. Amino acids: CASSVGAGNTDTQYF. Looking up the rest from reference TRBV2 and TRBJ2-3 gives the full variable domain: EPEVTQTPSHQVTQMGQEVILRCVPISNHLYFYWYRQILGQKVEFLVSFYNNEISEKSEIFDDQFSVERPDGSNFTLKIRSTKLEDSAMYFCASSVGAGNTDTQYFGPGTRLTVL.

The gene calls are TRBV9 and TRBJ2-2; D gene uncertain. The CDR3 is 16 residues long. V was pared by 2 bases and J by 4 bases, with 15 bases between. Germline CDR1 and CDR2: SGDLS and YYNGEE. CDR3 sequence: CASSVAPAPGTGELFF. The CDR3 nucleotides are TGTGCCAGCAGCGTTGCTCCCGCCCCGGGCACCGGGGAGCTGTTTTTT.